The rows below give T cell receptor beta chains drawn from one sample of a study of early T cells in non-severe SARS-CoV-2 infection. Each CDR3 protein is one row after TCRdb ran MiXCR on the 5' RACE reads. This sample carries about 60,000 distinct CDR3 sequences, around an eighth of them seen once, and the ten largest clones take 4.5% to 6%. Sequenced material: whole blood. The source is an adult who was a healthcare worker with PCR-confirmed SARS-CoV-2 infection or an uninfected control (not recorded which). The CDR3 runs from the conserved cysteine through the conserved F or W. Some rows have no size entry. The others give once, few or many, or a class for an expanded clone.

v_gene: TRBV7-9
j_gene: TRBJ2-2
abundance: few
CDR3aa: CASSWLAPNTGELFF

v_gene: TRBV10-3
j_gene: TRBJ2-7
abundance: many
CDR3aa: CAISESAGAPSRAYEQYF

v_gene: TRBV20-1
j_gene: TRBJ2-2
abundance: many
CDR3aa: CSAGGTANTGELFF

v_gene: TRBV7-9
j_gene: TRBJ2-3
abundance: -
CDR3aa: CASSLVREGTDTQYF

v_gene: TRBV10-3
j_gene: TRBJ1-3
abundance: once
CDR3aa: CAISTGFGNTIYF

v_gene: TRBV4-3
j_gene: TRBJ1-2
abundance: few
CDR3aa: CASSQDTGYGYTF

v_gene: TRBV6-5
j_gene: TRBJ1-3
abundance: -
CDR3aa: CASSYSRSRDRGSGNTIYF

v_gene: TRBV29-1
j_gene: TRBJ2-5
abundance: few
CDR3aa: CSVDPGNQETQYF

v_gene: TRBV7-2
j_gene: TRBJ2-7
abundance: many
CDR3aa: CASSLPPASGEVEQYF

v_gene: TRBV19
j_gene: TRBJ1-5
abundance: -
CDR3aa: CASSPTGASNQPQHF

v_gene: TRBV20-1
j_gene: TRBJ2-1
abundance: -
CDR3aa: CSARVALSGPSRSYNEQFF

v_gene: TRBV10-1
j_gene: TRBJ1-1
abundance: many
CDR3aa: CASSEGQDTEAFF

v_gene: TRBV12-5
j_gene: TRBJ2-5
abundance: -
CDR3aa: CASGLLSGETQYF

v_gene: TRBV3-1
j_gene: TRBJ1-2
abundance: many
CDR3aa: CASSQEARLYGYTF

v_gene: TRBV5-1
j_gene: TRBJ2-2
abundance: -
CDR3aa: CASNGGGELFF

v_gene: TRBV30
j_gene: TRBJ1-2
abundance: -
CDR3aa: CAWSSGTDNGYTF

v_gene: TRBV6-1
j_gene: TRBJ2-1
abundance: medium-sized
CDR3aa: CASSEQTGAYNEQFF

v_gene: TRBV7-9
j_gene: TRBJ1-3
abundance: few
CDR3aa: CASRSDRVLVF

v_gene: TRBV27
j_gene: TRBJ2-7
abundance: few
CDR3aa: CASRDAIGEQYF

v_gene: TRBV5-1
j_gene: TRBJ2-1
abundance: -
CDR3aa: CASSSDPINEQFF

v_gene: TRBV21-1
j_gene: TRBJ2-1
abundance: -
CDR3aa: CASSTRLGLVGSSYNEQFF

v_gene: TRBV2
j_gene: TRBJ1-2
abundance: once
CDR3aa: CAGTGDHFYGYTF

v_gene: TRBV7-9
j_gene: TRBJ1-1
abundance: few
CDR3aa: CASNEMTGEAFF

v_gene: TRBV19
j_gene: TRBJ2-1
abundance: many
CDR3aa: CASSPYHGAHNEQFF

v_gene: TRBV4-1
j_gene: TRBJ2-7
abundance: few
CDR3aa: CASSLLTGGSYEQYF

v_gene: TRBV18
j_gene: TRBJ2-1
abundance: few
CDR3aa: CASSPSGAYNEQFF

v_gene: TRBV20-1
j_gene: TRBJ2-1
abundance: few
CDR3aa: CSARDPWTSGGGSYNEQFF

v_gene: TRBV28
j_gene: TRBJ1-3
abundance: many
CDR3aa: CASRGQAGNTIYF

v_gene: TRBV3-1
j_gene: TRBJ1-5
abundance: few
CDR3aa: CASSRTASGPQHF

v_gene: TRBV28
j_gene: TRBJ1-1
abundance: -
CDR3aa: CASTLGQQAFF

v_gene: TRBV7-9
j_gene: TRBJ1-4
abundance: many
CDR3aa: CASSLSRESEKLFF

v_gene: TRBV27
j_gene: TRBJ1-6
abundance: -
CDR3aa: CASSLRGPGQYNSPLHF

v_gene: TRBV28
j_gene: TRBJ1-5
abundance: many
CDR3aa: CASRQGSNQPQHF

v_gene: TRBV12-3/TRBV12-4
j_gene: TRBJ2-1
abundance: few
CDR3aa: CASSLRLGQGFNEQFF

v_gene: TRBV4-3
j_gene: TRBJ2-4
abundance: many
CDR3aa: CASSQRQVGVAKNIQYF

v_gene: TRBV3-1
j_gene: TRBJ2-7
abundance: few
CDR3aa: CAITYGLAGSEQYF

v_gene: TRBV12-2
j_gene: TRBJ1-1
abundance: -
CDR3aa: CASRLGTGIDTEAFF

v_gene: TRBV28
j_gene: TRBJ1-5
abundance: many
CDR3aa: CASRGGNQPQHF

v_gene: TRBV29-1
j_gene: TRBJ2-7
abundance: -
CDR3aa: CSVEGLGGTGTYEQYF

v_gene: TRBV7-2
j_gene: TRBJ2-3
abundance: few
CDR3aa: CASSFGGPPDTQYF

v_gene: TRBV29-1
j_gene: TRBJ2-2
abundance: few
CDR3aa: CSVVWGANTGELFF

v_gene: TRBV2
j_gene: TRBJ1-1
abundance: many
CDR3aa: CASTREGGIQNTEAFF

v_gene: TRBV20-1
j_gene: TRBJ2-3
abundance: few
CDR3aa: CSALEPGGGTDTQYF

v_gene: TRBV11-2
j_gene: TRBJ2-2
abundance: -
CDR3aa: CASSVGLAGGELFF

v_gene: TRBV24-1
j_gene: TRBJ2-1
abundance: few
CDR3aa: CATSYGGSNEQFF

v_gene: TRBV5-1
j_gene: TRBJ2-7
abundance: few
CDR3aa: CASSLVPGIYEQYF